A selection of T cell receptor beta chains follows, all from one sample in a study of T cell responses to AZD1222 COVID-19 vaccine. The protocol was immunoSEQ multiplex PCR, while the TCRdb copy is restricted to in-frame clones and leaves out a portion. The table has approximately 82,000 clones, roughly 81% seen once. Sequencing was performed on peripheral blood, taken on day 0 of AZD1222 vaccination. The source is an adult in good health. CDR3s include the opening cysteine and the closing phenylalanine or tryptophan. Each record gives: clone size, V gene, D gene, J gene, CDR3 protein, CDR3 DNA. The D gene is left open where the match is weak. Clone size is not always given. Where it is, it says once, few, many or a class for expanded clones.

>-|TRBV4-3|-|TRBJ1-1
CASSQGTATEAFF
TGCGCCAGCAGCCAAGGGACAGCCACTGAAGCTTTCTTT
>-|TRBV23-1|-|TRBJ2-1
CASSPSKGYEQFF
TGCGCCAGCAGTCCTTCTAAGGGATATGAGCAGTTCTTC
>-|TRBV7-2|TRBD1|TRBJ2-6
CASSSGQGTGANVLTF
TGTGCCAGCAGCTCCGGACAGGGGACTGGGGCCAACGTCCTGACTTTC
>once|TRBV15|TRBD1|TRBJ1-5
CATSREDRSQHF
TGTGCCACCAGCAGGGAGGACAGGTCGCAGCATTTT
>-|TRBV18|-|TRBJ2-2
CASSPQRPGNGELFF
TGTGCCAGCTCACCACAGAGGCCGGGCAACGGGGAGCTGTTTTTT
>few|TRBV7-9|-|TRBJ1-4
CASSYRANEKLFF
TGTGCCAGCAGCTACAGGGCTAATGAAAAACTGTTTTTT
>-|TRBV11-2|-|TRBJ2-7
CASSFSAGFPSEQYF
TGTGCCAGCAGCTTTTCCGCGGGCTTCCCCTCCGAGCAGTACTTC
>-|TRBV5-5|TRBD1|TRBJ1-1
CASSDSHRGNTEAFF
TGTGCCAGCAGCGATTCTCACAGGGGAAACACTGAAGCTTTCTTT
>-|TRBV3-1/TRBV3-2|TRBD2|TRBJ2-3
CASSLGLAGGSTDTQYF
TGTGCCAGCAGCCTAGGACTAGCGGGGGGGAGCACAGATACGCAGTATTTT
>-|TRBV3-1/TRBV3-2|-|TRBJ1-1
CASSQLGGQNTEAFF
TGTGCCAGCAGCCAACTTGGGGGGCAGAACACTGAAGCTTTCTTT
>-|TRBV7-6|-|TRBJ2-5
CASSLQGAAQYF
TGTGCCAGCAGCTTACAAGGGGCCGCCCAGTACTTC
>few|TRBV18|-|TRBJ2-7
CASSPREGEQYF
TGTGCCAGCTCACCTCGTGAGGGCGAGCAGTACTTC
>-|TRBV28|-|TRBJ2-7
CASSPLGDTHEQYF
TGTGCCAGCAGCCCTCTAGGGGACACCCACGAGCAGTACTTC
>once|TRBV19|TRBD1|TRBJ2-7
CASSIEQGQYEQYF
TGTGCCAGTAGTATTGAACAGGGGCAATACGAGCAGTACTTC
>-|TRBV19|-|TRBJ1-2
CASSIRAGQGYTF
TGTGCCAGTAGTATCCGAGCAGGGCAGGGCTACACCTTC
>once|TRBV5-4|-|TRBJ2-3
CASSSFGGGPTQYF
TGTGCCAGCAGTTCTTTTGGGGGGGGGCCTACGCAGTATTTT
>-|TRBV7-3|TRBD1|TRBJ2-1
CASSFSASDRVEQFF
TGTGCCAGCAGCTTCTCGGCATCGGACAGGGTTGAGCAGTTCTTC